Below are 15 T cell receptor beta chains sequenced from a single sample in a study of blood T cell repertoires in COVID-19. Repertoires were generated with immunoSEQ multiplex PCR, while TCRdb's copy carries only in-frame clones and drops some. The sample carries roughly 150,000 clones, 76% recorded once. Sequencing used peripheral blood. These receptors all come from a woman of 80 years or more with acute or convalescent COVID-19.

In regard to this clone: One junction end does not reproduce the germline sequence, and a read error may be involved. The rearrangement joins TRBV7-7 to TRBJ2-1; D may be TRBD2 (5 bases). The CDR3 has 16 residues. Germline V lookup: CDR1 SSHAT, CDR2 FNYEAQ (reference sequence). CDR3 residues: CASSPEPGSSYNEQFF. Written as DNA, the CDR3 is TGTGCTAGCAGCCCCGAACCGGGGAGCTCCTACAATGAGCAGTTCTTC. Looking up the rest from reference TRBV7-7 and TRBJ2-1 gives the full variable domain: GAGVSQSPRYKVTKRGQDVTLRCDPISSHATLYWYQQALGQGPEFLTYFNYEAQPDKSGLPSDRFSAERPEGSISTLTIQRTEQRDSAMYRCASSPEPGSSYNEQFFGPGTRLTVL.

The CDR3 DNA is TGTGCCAGCAGCTTGAGGGGACAGGGGTTCGGGGTCGGCCGCACTGAAGCTTTCTTT. It codes for CASSLRGQGFGVGRTEAFF. The chain recombines TRBV5-6 with TRBJ1-1; 10 nucleotides line up with TRBD1. The CDR3 totals 19 residues. With 1 base clipped from V and 4 bases from J, the junction kept 16 bases outside the gene matches. CDR1 is SGHDT, CDR2 YYEEEE, per germline.

V and J are TRBV3-1 (or the pseudogene TRBV3-2) and TRBJ2-3, with D perhaps matching TRBD1 (6 bases). The CDR3 consists of 15 residues. Germline CDR1 and CDR2: LGHDT and YNNKEL (reference sequence). V was clipped by 3 bases and J by 0 bases, with 10 bases between them. The chain's CDR3 is CASSQAGASTDTQYF. For the CDR3, the DNA is TGTGCCAGCAGCCAGGCAGGGGCGAGCACAGATACGCAGTATTTT.

V gene TRBV15 combines with J gene TRBJ2-1; 9 bases are a match to TRBD1. The germline CDR1 and CDR2 sequences are LNHNV and YYDKDF (reference sequence). With V trimmed by 0 bases and J by 7 bases, 7 bases remained unmatched. There are 16 residues in the CDR3. The CDR3 DNA reads as TGTGCCACCAGCAGAGAGAGGGGACAGGGTCATAATGAGCAGTTCTTC. Amino acid sequence: CATSRERGQGHNEQFF.

V usage is TRBV11-3 and J usage is TRBJ2-7, with TRBD1 identical over 7 bases. Trimming cost V 1 base and J 1 base; bases outside gene matches: 4. CDR1 and CDR2 from the germline V gene are SGHNT and YENEEA. This CDR3 contains 15 residues. CDR3 in amino acids: CASSLGGGRSYEQYF. The CDR3 DNA follows: TGTGCCAGCAGCTTAGGAGGGGGCAGATCCTACGAGCAGTACTTC.

The gene calls are TRBV7-9 and TRBJ2-2; 10 bases align to TRBD1. There are 14 residues in the CDR3. Losses at the gene ends were 11 bases for V and 6 bases for J; bases not matched to a gene: 9. Germline V CDR1 and CDR2: SEHNR, FQNEAQ (reference sequence). The DNA for the CDR3 is TGTGCCGAAGGGACAGGGGATTGGGCCGGGGAGCTGTTTTTT. Its protein product is CAEGTGDWAGELFF.

V gene TRBV18 combines with J gene TRBJ2-7; 7 bases match TRBD1. The junction had 10 bases not matched to a gene; V was cut back by 2 bases and J by 3 bases. The V gene's germline CDR1 is KGHSH and CDR2 LQKENI. This CDR3 is built from 16 residues. This CDR3 is CASSPRTGTADYEQYF. The CDR3 bases are TGTGCCAGCTCACCAAGAACCGGGACAGCTGACTACGAGCAGTACTTC.

J is TRBJ2-7 and V is TRBV29-1; D is unclear. The V and J ends lost 7 bases and 6 bases respectively, with 19 bases between them. The germline V gene has CDR1 SQVTM and CDR2 ANQGSEA. The CDR3 sequence is 13 residues long. The CDR3 DNA follows: TGCAGCGCCGCCGTATCATTAATCGGCGAGCAGTACTTC. This gives the protein CSAAVSLIGEQYF.

This chain links TRBV5-1 with TRBJ1-1; D not certain. Trimming cost V 0 bases and J 0 bases, with 9 bases left between them. The length of the CDR3 is 15 residues. Germline CDR1 is SGHRS and CDR2 is YFSETQ. The CDR3 spells CASSLETNMNTEAFF. DNA for the CDR3: TGCGCCAGCAGCTTGGAGACAAACATGAACACTGAAGCTTTCTTT. The entire variable domain, with the rest obtained from reference TRBV5-1 and TRBJ1-1, is as follows: KAGVTQTPRYLIKTRGQQVTLSCSPISGHRSVSWYQQTPGQGLQFLFEYFSETQRNKGNFPGRFSGRQFSNSRSEMNVSTLELGDSALYLCASSLETNMNTEAFFGQGTRLTVV.

The CDR3 here is CASSFGTSGSNEQFF. DNA of the CDR3: TGCGCCAGCAGCTTCGGGACTAGCGGGAGCAATGAGCAGTTCTTC. The V gene is TRBV5-1, the J gene TRBJ2-1, with 14 bases matching TRBD2. The CDR3 loop spans 15 amino acids. Germline CDR1 and CDR2: SGHRS and YFSETQ. V trimming: 2 bases; J trimming: 6 bases; junction bases outside the gene matches: 1.

The J gene is TRBJ1-1, the V gene TRBV12-3 or TRBV12-4, with TRBD1 as a possible D gene (5 bases). V was clipped by 6 bases and J by 0 bases, with 8 bases between them. This CDR3 is 13 amino acids long. DNA for the CDR3: TGTGCCAGCAGGGTACAGGTGAACACTGAAGCTTTCTTT. It translates to CASRVQVNTEAFF.

The rearrangement uses TRBV2 and TRBJ2-2; TRBD2 aligns across 13 bases. CDR3 length: 16 residues. The V and J ends lost 7 bases and 2 bases, in that order; junction bases with no gene match: 4. Germline CDR1 and CDR2: SNHLY and FYNNEI. The CDR3 loop reads CASTTSGGANTGELFF. The CDR3 DNA follows: TGTGCCAGCACCACTAGCGGGGGGGCCAACACCGGGGAGCTGTTTTTT.

J is TRBJ2-1 and V is TRBV5-8; possible D gene TRBD2, 5 bases. Trimming stripped 1 base from V and 5 bases from J, with 10 bases between. From germline, CDR1 is SGHTS and CDR2 YDEGEE. CDR3 length: 14 amino acids. CDR3 DNA sequence: TGTGCCAGCAGCTTGAGACTAAAAAACAATGAGCAGTTCTTC. The encoded protein is CASSLRLKNNEQFF.

The chain carries TRBV3-1 (or the pseudogene TRBV3-2) and TRBJ1-2, with TRBD1 identical over 8 bases. Germline assignment: CDR1 LGHDT and CDR2 YNNKEL (reference sequence). The CDR3 has 17 residues. V was pared by 6 bases and J by 7 bases, with 19 bases of the junction left unmatched. CDR3 nucleotides: TGTGCCAGCAGAGCGACCATGGGGACAGGTCTCGACGGTGGCTACACCTTC. Protein product: CASRATMGTGLDGGYTF.

The chain joins TRBV6-2 or TRBV6-3 to TRBJ1-2, with no clear D. V was shortened by 2 bases and J by 5 bases, with 9 bases between the two germline ends. From germline, CDR1 is MNHEY and CDR2 SVGEGT. CDR3 length equals 13 residues. Written as DNA, the CDR3 is TGTGCCAGCAGTTACCCAAGACAATATGGCTACACCTTC. Amino acids: CASSYPRQYGYTF.